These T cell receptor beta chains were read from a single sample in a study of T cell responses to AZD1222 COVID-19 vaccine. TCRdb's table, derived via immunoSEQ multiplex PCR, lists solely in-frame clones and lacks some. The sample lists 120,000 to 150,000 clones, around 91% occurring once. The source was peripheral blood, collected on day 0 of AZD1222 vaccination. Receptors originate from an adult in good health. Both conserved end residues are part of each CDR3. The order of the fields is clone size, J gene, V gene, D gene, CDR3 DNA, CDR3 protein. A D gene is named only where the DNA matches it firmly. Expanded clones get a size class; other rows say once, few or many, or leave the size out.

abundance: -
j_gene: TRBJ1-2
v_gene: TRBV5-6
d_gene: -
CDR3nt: TGTGCCAGCAGCTTGACGGATGGGGGCTACACCTTC
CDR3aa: CASSLTDGGYTF

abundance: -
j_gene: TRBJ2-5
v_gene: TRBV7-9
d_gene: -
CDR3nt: TGTGCCAGCAGCCGGACGGAAGAGACCCAGTACTTC
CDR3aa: CASSRTEETQYF

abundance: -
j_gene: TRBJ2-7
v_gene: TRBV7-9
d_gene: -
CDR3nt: TGTGCCAGCAGCCCAGGGGGGGGCGGCGGAACCACTGCCTACGAGCAGTACTTC
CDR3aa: CASSPGGGGGTTAYEQYF

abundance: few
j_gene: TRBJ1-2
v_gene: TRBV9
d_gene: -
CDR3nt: TGTGCCAGCAGCAATAGGGGGGAAGGGGGCTACACCTTC
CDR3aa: CASSNRGEGGYTF

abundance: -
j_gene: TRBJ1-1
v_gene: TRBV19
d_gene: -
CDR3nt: TGTGCCAGTAGTATAGGGGGAGGGGATTTGGCTTTCTTT
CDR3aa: CASSIGGGDLAFF

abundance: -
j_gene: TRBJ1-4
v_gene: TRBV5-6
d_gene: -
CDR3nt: TGTGCCAGCAGCCAACGGGGCATTGGTGAAAAACTGTTTTTT
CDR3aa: CASSQRGIGEKLFF

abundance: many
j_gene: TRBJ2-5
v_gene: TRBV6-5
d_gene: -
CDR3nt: TGTGCCAGCAGCAGTGGTAATCTCGGGAAGACCCAGTACTTC
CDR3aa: CASSSGNLGKTQYF

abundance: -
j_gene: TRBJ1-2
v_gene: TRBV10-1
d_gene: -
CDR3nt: TGCGCCAGCAGGGGGGGACGGAACTATGGCTACACCTTC
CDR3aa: CASRGGRNYGYTF

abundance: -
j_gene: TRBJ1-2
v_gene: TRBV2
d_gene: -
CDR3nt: TGTGCCAGCAGTGACAGGGTTAACTATGGCTACACCTTC
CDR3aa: CASSDRVNYGYTF

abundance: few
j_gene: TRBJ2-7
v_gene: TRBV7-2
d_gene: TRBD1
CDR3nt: TGTGCCAGCAGCTCCCAGGTTCGACAGGGTCGCCACGAGCAGTACTTC
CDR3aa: CASSSQVRQGRHEQYF

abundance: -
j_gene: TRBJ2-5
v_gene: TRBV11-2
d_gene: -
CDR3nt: TGTGCCAGCAGCACCCTCCAGGGAAGTCGGCGGGAGACCCAGTACTTC
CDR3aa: CASSTLQGSRRETQYF

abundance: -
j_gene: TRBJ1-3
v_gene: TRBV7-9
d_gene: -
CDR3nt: TGTGCCAGCAGCTTAGCTAAGGGACTCGGCGGAAACACCATATATTTT
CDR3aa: CASSLAKGLGGNTIYF

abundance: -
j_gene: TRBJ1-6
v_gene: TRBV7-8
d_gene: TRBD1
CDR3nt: TGTGCCAGCAGCTTAGTGAGACAGGGGAGCTCACCCCTCCACTTT
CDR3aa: CASSLVRQGSSPLHF

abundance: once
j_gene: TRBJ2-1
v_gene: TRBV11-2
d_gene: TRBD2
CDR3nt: TGTGCCAGCAGCCCAATCGGGACTACTTACAATGAGCAGTTCTTC
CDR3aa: CASSPIGTTYNEQFF

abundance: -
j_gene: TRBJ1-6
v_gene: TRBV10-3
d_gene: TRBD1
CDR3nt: TGTGCCATCAGGGGGGGGACAGAGTATTCACCCCTCCACTTT
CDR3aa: CAIRGGTEYSPLHF

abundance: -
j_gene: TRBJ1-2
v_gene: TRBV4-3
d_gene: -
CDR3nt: TGCGCCAGCAGCCTGTCTAACAGGGTTTATGGCTACACCTTC
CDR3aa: CASSLSNRVYGYTF

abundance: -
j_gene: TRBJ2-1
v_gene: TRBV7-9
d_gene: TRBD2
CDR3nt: TGTGCCAGCAGCTTTTCGACTAGCGGGACCTACAATGAGCAGTTCTTC
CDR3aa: CASSFSTSGTYNEQFF

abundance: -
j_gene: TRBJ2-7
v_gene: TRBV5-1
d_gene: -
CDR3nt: TGCGCCAGCAGCTTGGTTGGTAGCGCCTACTCCTACGAGCAGTACTTC
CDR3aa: CASSLVGSAYSYEQYF

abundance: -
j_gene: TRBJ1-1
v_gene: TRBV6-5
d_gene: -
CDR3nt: TGTGCCAGCAGTCAGTGGGGTGCCACTGAAGCTTTCTTT
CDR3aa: CASSQWGATEAFF

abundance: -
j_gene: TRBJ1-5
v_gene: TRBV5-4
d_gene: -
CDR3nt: TGTGCCAGCAGCTTGGGAGGGAGCAATCAGCCCCAGCATTTT
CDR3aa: CASSLGGSNQPQHF

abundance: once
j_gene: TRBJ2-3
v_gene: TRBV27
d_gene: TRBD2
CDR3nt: TGTGCCAGCAGTTTTTACTCCGGACTAGCGGGACCCGATACGCAGTATTTT
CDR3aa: CASSFYSGLAGPDTQYF

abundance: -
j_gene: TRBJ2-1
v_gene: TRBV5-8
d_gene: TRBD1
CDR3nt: TGTGCCAGCAGCCCGGGGACAGGGGGTCTCAATGAGCAGTTCTTC
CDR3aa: CASSPGTGGLNEQFF

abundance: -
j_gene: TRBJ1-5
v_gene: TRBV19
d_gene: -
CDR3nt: TGTGCCAGTAGTATGTTTGGTTTTCAGCCCCAGCATTTT
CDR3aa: CASSMFGFQPQHF

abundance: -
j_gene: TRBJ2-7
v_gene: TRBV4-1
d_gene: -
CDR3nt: TGCGCCAGCAGCCAAGATTTCGGGAACGCCCTCTACGAGCAGTACTTC
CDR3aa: CASSQDFGNALYEQYF

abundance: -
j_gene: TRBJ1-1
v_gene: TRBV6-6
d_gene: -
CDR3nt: TGTGCCAGCAGTCCCCCGGGAGAAGCTTTCTTT
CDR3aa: CASSPPGEAFF

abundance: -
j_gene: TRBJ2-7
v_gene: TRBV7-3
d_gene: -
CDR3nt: TGTGCCAGCAGCTTAAGTGGCGTGAGCTCCTACGAGCAGTACTTC
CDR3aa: CASSLSGVSSYEQYF

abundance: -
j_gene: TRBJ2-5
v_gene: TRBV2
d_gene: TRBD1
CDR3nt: TGTGCCAGCAGTCCTCCGCGACAGGGATTAAAGGAGACCCAGTACTTC
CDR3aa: CASSPPRQGLKETQYF

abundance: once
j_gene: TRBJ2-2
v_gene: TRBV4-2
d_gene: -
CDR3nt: TGTGCCAGCAGCCTGGCTGGGACCGGGGAGCTGTTTTTT
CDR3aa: CASSLAGTGELFF

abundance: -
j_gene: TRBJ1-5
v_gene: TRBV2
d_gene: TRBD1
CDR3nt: TGTGCCAGCAGCGGGGACAGATACAATCAGCCCCAGCATTTT
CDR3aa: CASSGDRYNQPQHF

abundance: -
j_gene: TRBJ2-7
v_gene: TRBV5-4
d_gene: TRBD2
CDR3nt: TGTGCCAGCAGCTTACCAGCGGGAGGGTACGAGCAGTACTTC
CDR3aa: CASSLPAGGYEQYF

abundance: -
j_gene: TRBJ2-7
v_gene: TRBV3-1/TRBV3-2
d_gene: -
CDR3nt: TGTGCCAGCAGCCAAGACGGCTACTACGAGCAGTACTTC
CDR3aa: CASSQDGYYEQYF

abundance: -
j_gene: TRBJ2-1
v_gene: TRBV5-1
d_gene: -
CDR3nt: TGCGCCAGCAGCTTGGAGAGCGGAAGCTCCTACAATGAGCAGTTCTTC
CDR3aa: CASSLESGSSYNEQFF

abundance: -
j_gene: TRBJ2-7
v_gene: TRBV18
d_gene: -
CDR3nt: TGTGCCAGCACGAGGGACAACTACGAGCAGTACTTC
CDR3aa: CASTRDNYEQYF

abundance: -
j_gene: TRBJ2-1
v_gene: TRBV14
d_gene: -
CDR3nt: TGTGCCAGCAGCCAAGATCGGGTACGGCAGTTCTTC
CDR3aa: CASSQDRVRQFF

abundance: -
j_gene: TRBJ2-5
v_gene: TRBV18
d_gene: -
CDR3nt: TGTGCCAGCTCACCAAATCGAGCCGGGACACAAGAGACCCAGTACTTC
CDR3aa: CASSPNRAGTQETQYF

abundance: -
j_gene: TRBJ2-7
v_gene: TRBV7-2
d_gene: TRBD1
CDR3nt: TGTGCCAGCAGCAAAGACAGGGGCCCTGGCTACGAGCAGTACTTC
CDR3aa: CASSKDRGPGYEQYF

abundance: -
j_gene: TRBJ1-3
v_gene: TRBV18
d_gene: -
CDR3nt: TGTGCCAGCTCACCACCGGCAGGAGGTGTTGGAAACACCATATATTTT
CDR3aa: CASSPPAGGVGNTIYF

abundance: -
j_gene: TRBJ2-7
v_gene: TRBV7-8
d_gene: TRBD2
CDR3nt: TGTGCCAGCAGCTTAGGGGTCGAGACTAGCGACGAGCAGTACTTC
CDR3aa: CASSLGVETSDEQYF

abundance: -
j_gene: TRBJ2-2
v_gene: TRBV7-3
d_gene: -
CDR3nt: TGTGCCAGCAGCTTACTCGGGGGAACCGGGGAGCTGTTTTTT
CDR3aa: CASSLLGGTGELFF

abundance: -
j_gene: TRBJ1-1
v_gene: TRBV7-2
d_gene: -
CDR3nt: TGTGCCAGCAGCTACGTACGCACTGAAGCTTTCTTT
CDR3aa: CASSYVRTEAFF